This T cell receptor (beta chain) was found in a study of CD8+CD57+ T cells in acquired aplastic anemia. Study context: Average CD4+ read depth in healthy donors was 9.5 million to 13 million reads. General study findings and limits: In common between the patients and the controls were twenty-nine CD8+ CDR3 sequences.

The template used for profiling TCR beta VDJ and CDR3 was genomic DNA. TCRdb itself ran the reads through MiXCR, one entry per CDR3 protein. The data contain a few hundred thousand distinct CDR3 sequences, approximately 60% of them singletons. A remark on this clonotype: The antigen is unknown.

The V and J ends lost 3 bases and 8 bases respectively, with 17 bases between them. The CDR3 length is 15 residues. Germline V gives CDR1 SGDLS, CDR2 YYNGEE. This chain links TRBV9 with TRBJ1-4; D is unresolved. The TCR was taken from a human donor in good health. Sequences were obtained from sorted CD4+, CD8+, or CD8+CD57+ T cells (not recorded which) from PBMCs. Here the CDR3 DNA reads TGTGCCAGCAGCGCAGACCTGGGCTTCAGGGAAAAACTGTTTTTT. Translated: CASSADLGFREKLFF.